Presented here are 5 T cell receptor beta chains from one specimen sequenced in a study of blood T cells in healthy people across ages. A J-beta primer mix and a sample-barcoded 5' primer were used in a second PCR of roughly 6 to 12 cycles. TCRdb redid the calling of the 5' RACE reads with MiXCR, one entry per CDR3 protein. The table has more than 750,000 distinct CDR3 sequences, around 29% seen once. These sequences were also reported in another study, on T cells of mothers and their children.

Sequencing was done on a sample of blood. The receptor set was obtained from a woman between 35 and 50 years old in good health.

Ten or more counts support this clonotype. The V gene is TRBV9, the J gene TRBJ2-7; D is possibly TRBD1 or TRBD2 (7 bases each). Germline V CDR1 and CDR2: SGDLS, YYNGEE. There are 14 residues in the CDR3. V gave up 5 bases and J gave up 0 bases, with 12 bases separating them. The CDR3 loop is CASSGRDSSYEQYF. In DNA, the CDR3 is TGTGCCAGCAGTGGGAGGGACAGCTCCTACGAGCAGTACTTC.

This clonotype showed up many times. The chain has TRBV12-3 or TRBV12-4 and TRBJ2-1, with TRBD2 matching 13 bases. CDR3 length equals 18 residues. The J segment lost 0 bases and the V segment lost 6 bases, leaving 8 bases of the junction unmatched. CDR3 nucleotide sequence: TGTGCCAGCAGCGTCGGACTAGCGGGGGCCGTCTCCTACAATGAGCAGTTCTTC. Its protein product is CASSVGLAGAVSYNEQFF.

This chain links TRBV7-8 with TRBJ1-1; D may be TRBD1 (6 bases). CDR3 length equals 16 residues. Germline V CDR1 and CDR2: SGHVS, FQNEAQ. With 9 bases removed from V and 0 bases from J, the gap between germline ends came to 20 bases. The DNA of the CDR3 is TGTGCCAGTGGACGGCGAATAGGGGGACTGAACACTGAAGCTTTCTTT. Translating gives CASGRRIGGLNTEAFF. The complete variable domain, with remaining parts taken from reference TRBV7-8 and TRBJ1-1, reads GAGVSQSPRYKVAKRGQDVALRCDPISGHVSLFWYQQALGQGPEFLTYFQNEAQLDKSGLPSDRFFAERPEGSVSTLKIQRTQQEDSAVYLCASGRRIGGLNTEAFFGQGTRLTVV.

This clonotype was counted only a few times. V gene TRBV5-1 combines with J gene TRBJ1-5, with 12 positions matching TRBD1. Looked up from germline, CDR1 is SGHRS and CDR2 is YFSETQ. The CDR3 is 18 amino acids. Losses at the gene ends were 0 bases for V and 5 bases for J; bases not matched to a gene: 9. CDR3 sequence reads: CASSLVPSGQGADQPQHF. CDR3 in DNA: TGCGCCAGCAGCTTGGTACCTTCGGGACAGGGGGCGGATCAGCCCCAGCATTTT.

This clonotype was counted at least ten times. J is TRBJ1-2 and V is TRBV11-2; tentative D call: TRBD1 (6 bases). CDR1 and CDR2 from the germline V gene are SGHAT and FQNNGV. This CDR3 contains 15 residues. Trimming left V 1 base short and J 4 bases short, with 13 bases between. The CDR3 sequence is CASSLGSTGGYGYTF. CDR3 nucleotide sequence: TGTGCCAGCAGCTTAGGATCGACAGGAGGCTATGGCTACACCTTC.